This T cell receptor (beta chain) emerged from a study of blood T cell repertoires in COVID-19. About the research overall: Material from acute and convalescent COVID-19 was sourced from the United States, Italy and Spain. Nucleic acid was either cDNA or gDNA, and it came from T cells, B-cell-depleted T cells, or PBMCs.

Original analysis: Quantification of nucleated cells was approximated via reference gene primer amplification. Using immunoSEQ multiplex PCR, the repertoire was profiled, and TCRdb retains in-frame clones only, with some absent. The V and J calls and clone size were taken over from that table, and D and trimming were inferred from the DNA. The sample shows approximately 250,000 clones, around 80% of them seen only once. Trimming removed 2 bases from V and 3 bases from J, with 6 bases in between. This CDR3 has 13 amino acids. This clone was found once. Other DNA sequences of this sample code for an identical CDR3.

Input material: peripheral blood. The chain couples TRBV12-3 or TRBV12-4 to TRBJ2-3; D gene uncertain. The source is a man aged 35-49 years who had recovered from COVID-19. The DNA of the CDR3 is TGTGCCAGCAGTTTACCCCCGACAGATACGCAGTATTTT. Protein product: CASSLPPTDTQYF.